This T cell receptor (beta chain) was retrieved from a study of cytomegalovirus exposure and HLA in healthy donors. The length of the CDR3 is 13 residues. Trimming took 3 bases from V and 7 from J, leaving 10 bases between them. Germline CDR1 and CDR2: GTSNPN and SVGIG (reference sequence). For this clone: Its antigen remains unidentified.

Study findings and constraints: Based on reports, TCR beta sequences accurately predicted HLA-A and HLA-B alleles for most subjects. In a later analysis, HLA-C alleles had the fewest associated TCRs, DRB1 alleles the most.

Both 60 Vbeta primers and 13 Jbeta primers went into the PCR. Assay used: immunoSEQ multiplex PCR; TCRdb lists only in-frame clones, some missing. Here the sample spans approximately 260,000 clones, approximately 91% being singletons. The sequence derives from a girl aged 2-10 years in good health and CMV-seronegative. Sequencing used PBMCs. The chain combines TRBV30 with TRBJ1-6; D is uncertain. This chain's CDR3 is CAWSLGVNSPLHF. Here the CDR3 DNA reads TGTGCCTGGAGCTTGGGAGTCAATTCACCCCTCCACTTT.